A selection of T cell receptor beta chains follows, all from one sample in a study of Graves' ophthalmopathy and Graves' hyperthyroidism. TCRdb itself ran the multiplex PCR reads through MiXCR, one entry per CDR3 protein. In the table there are 1 million to 1.3 million distinct CDR3 sequences, about 38% of which are singletons. What was sequenced was peripheral blood or thyroid tissue (not recorded which). These receptor sequences come from an adult man with Graves' hyperthyroidism. Both conserved end residues are part of each CDR3.

cdr3_aa: CTSSFGGSYGYTF
v_call: TRBV7-2
j_call: TRBJ1-2

cdr3_aa: CAIRTVVNSPLHF
v_call: TRBV10-3
j_call: TRBJ1-6

cdr3_aa: CASRDPDSGSNQPQHF
v_call: TRBV6-1
j_call: TRBJ1-5

cdr3_aa: CASSQAAGGSTEAFF
v_call: TRBV4-3
j_call: TRBJ1-1

cdr3_aa: CASSAGGQGFTEAFF
v_call: TRBV7-2
j_call: TRBJ1-1

cdr3_aa: CASERESSYEQYF
v_call: TRBV10-3
j_call: TRBJ2-7

cdr3_aa: CSARDHGGRRNQPQHF
v_call: TRBV20-1
j_call: TRBJ1-5

cdr3_aa: CATSAATQNTIYF
v_call: TRBV15
j_call: TRBJ1-3

cdr3_aa: CASNPQGNSPLHF
v_call: TRBV25-1
j_call: TRBJ1-6

cdr3_aa: CATSGAGTDTQYF
v_call: TRBV15
j_call: TRBJ2-3

cdr3_aa: CASSRDRMLTDTQYF
v_call: TRBV7-9
j_call: TRBJ2-3

cdr3_aa: CATSRTSGANVLTF
v_call: TRBV15
j_call: TRBJ2-6

cdr3_aa: CASSALTSGGAETQYF
v_call: TRBV7-2
j_call: TRBJ2-5

cdr3_aa: CAIRPTVTGISPQHF
v_call: TRBV10-3
j_call: TRBJ1-5

cdr3_aa: CASSYRVYEQYF
v_call: TRBV6-2/TRBV6-3
j_call: TRBJ2-7

cdr3_aa: CASSLTDDYGYTF
v_call: TRBV7-2
j_call: TRBJ1-2

cdr3_aa: CSAAGQGAYNSPLHF
v_call: TRBV20-1
j_call: TRBJ1-6

cdr3_aa: CSAMGSPGQSSYEQYF
v_call: TRBV20-1
j_call: TRBJ2-7

cdr3_aa: CASSHMGQGSNQPQHF
v_call: TRBV7-9
j_call: TRBJ1-5

cdr3_aa: CASSYAGDLAYEQYF
v_call: TRBV19
j_call: TRBJ2-7

cdr3_aa: CASSQGRYTEAFF
v_call: TRBV3-1
j_call: TRBJ1-1

cdr3_aa: CASSLRQYTGELFF
v_call: TRBV7-2
j_call: TRBJ2-2

cdr3_aa: CSAVYNNQPQHF
v_call: TRBV20-1
j_call: TRBJ1-5

cdr3_aa: CAISESRSGQGGYTF
v_call: TRBV10-3
j_call: TRBJ1-2

cdr3_aa: CASSQEVRAQETQYF
v_call: TRBV4-3
j_call: TRBJ2-5

cdr3_aa: CASSEGPRNNSPLHF
v_call: TRBV2
j_call: TRBJ1-6

cdr3_aa: CAISESLRETQYF
v_call: TRBV10-3
j_call: TRBJ2-5